Here is one T cell receptor beta chain with its context. The antigen is not known. The method was immunoSEQ multiplex PCR; TCRdb's version includes in-frame clones alone and lacks a portion of them. The data show about 1.4 million clones, 95% to 97% seen once. These data belong to a study of shared clonotypes between healthy human individuals. At the level of the study: The composition of the donors was two women and three men aged 18 to 49. Whole-study results and caveats: All-four-donor shared clonotypes had higher generation probabilities than non-shared clonotypes did. Sequencing depth was a factor that was expected to affect clonotype sharing among donors.

The germline CDR1 and CDR2 sequences are SGHDT and YYEEEE. The CDR3 consists of 14 residues. The J segment lost 5 bases and the V segment lost 7 bases, leaving 8 bases of the junction unmatched. Sequences were obtained from naive CD4+ T cells sorted from blood. Subset described: CD45RA+ positively selected. The source of this sequence is a man under 40 in good health. V is TRBV5-6 and J is TRBJ1-2; 10 nucleotides match TRBD1. The CDR3 coding sequence is TGTGCCAGCCGGGACAGGGGAGAGGGGTATGGCTACACCTTC. Residues: CASRDRGEGYGYTF.